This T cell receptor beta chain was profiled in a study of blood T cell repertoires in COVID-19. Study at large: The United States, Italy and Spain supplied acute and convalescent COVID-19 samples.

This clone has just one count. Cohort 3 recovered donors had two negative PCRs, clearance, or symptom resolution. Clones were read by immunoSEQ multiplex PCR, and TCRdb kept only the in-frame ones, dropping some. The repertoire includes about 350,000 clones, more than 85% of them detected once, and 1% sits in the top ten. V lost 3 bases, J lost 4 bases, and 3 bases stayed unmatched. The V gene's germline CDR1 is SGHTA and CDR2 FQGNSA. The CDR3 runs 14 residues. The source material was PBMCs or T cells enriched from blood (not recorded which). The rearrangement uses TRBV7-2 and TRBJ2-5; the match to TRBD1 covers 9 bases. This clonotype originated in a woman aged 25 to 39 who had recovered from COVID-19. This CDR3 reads CASSFNRGRETQYF. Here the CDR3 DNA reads TGTGCCAGCAGCTTCAACAGGGGGCGAGAGACCCAGTACTTC.